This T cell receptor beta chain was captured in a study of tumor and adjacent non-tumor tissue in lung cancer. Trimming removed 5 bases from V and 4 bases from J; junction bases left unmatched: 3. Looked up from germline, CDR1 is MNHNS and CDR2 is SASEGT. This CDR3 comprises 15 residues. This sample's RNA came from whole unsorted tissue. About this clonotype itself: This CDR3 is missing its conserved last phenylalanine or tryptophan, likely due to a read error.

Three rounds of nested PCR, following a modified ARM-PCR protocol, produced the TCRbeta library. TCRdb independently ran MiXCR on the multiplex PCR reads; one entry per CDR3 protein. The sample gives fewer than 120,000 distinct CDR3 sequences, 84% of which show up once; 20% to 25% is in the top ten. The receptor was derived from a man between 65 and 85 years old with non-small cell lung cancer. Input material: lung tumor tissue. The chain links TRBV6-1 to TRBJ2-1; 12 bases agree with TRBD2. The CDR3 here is CASSRLAGEYNEQFS. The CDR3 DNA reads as TGTGCCAGCAGTAGACTAGCGGGGGAATACAATGAGCAGTTCTCA.